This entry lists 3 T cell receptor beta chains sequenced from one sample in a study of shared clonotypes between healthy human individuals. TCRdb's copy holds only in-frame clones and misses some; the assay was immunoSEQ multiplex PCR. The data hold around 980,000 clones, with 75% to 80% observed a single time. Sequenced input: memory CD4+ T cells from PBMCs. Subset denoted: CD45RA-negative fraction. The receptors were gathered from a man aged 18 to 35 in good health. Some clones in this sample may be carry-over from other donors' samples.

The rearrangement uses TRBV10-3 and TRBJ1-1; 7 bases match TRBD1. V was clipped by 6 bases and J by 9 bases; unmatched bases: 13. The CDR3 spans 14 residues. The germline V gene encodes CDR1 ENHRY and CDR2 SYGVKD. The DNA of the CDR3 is TGTGCCATCAGGACAGGACAGGACACCCTGAAAGCTTTCTTT. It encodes CAIRTGQDTLKAFF.

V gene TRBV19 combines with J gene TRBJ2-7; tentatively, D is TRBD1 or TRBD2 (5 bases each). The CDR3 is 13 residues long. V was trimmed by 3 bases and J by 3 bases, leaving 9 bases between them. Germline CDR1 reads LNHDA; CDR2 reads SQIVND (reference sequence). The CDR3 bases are TGTGCCAGTAGTATGAGGGGAATCTACGAGCAGTACTTC. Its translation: CASSMRGIYEQYF.

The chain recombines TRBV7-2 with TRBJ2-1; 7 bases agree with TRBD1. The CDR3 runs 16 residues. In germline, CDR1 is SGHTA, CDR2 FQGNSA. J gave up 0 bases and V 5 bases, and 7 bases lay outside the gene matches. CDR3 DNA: TGTGCCAGCAGCCCACAGGGGCAGAGCTCCTACAATGAGCAGTTCTTC. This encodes CASSPQGQSSYNEQFF.